The 21 T cell receptor beta chains given below trace back to one sample, sequenced in a study of CD8 T cells in ankylosing spondylitis. Each CDR3 protein gets one entry after TCRdb re-called the 5' RACE reads with MiXCR. The sample records 190,000 or so distinct CDR3 sequences, 9.5% to 15% being singletons. The specimen was blood, either unsorted or a sorted T cell fraction (not recorded which). The receptors were sampled from a male donor with ankylosing spondylitis or in good health (not recorded which).

This chain links TRBV4-2 with TRBJ2-7, with D possibly being TRBD1 (6 bases). V was cut by 1 base and J by 6 bases, with 10 bases left in between. The CDR3 is 13 amino acids. Looked up from germline, CDR1 is LGHNA and CDR2 is YNFKEQ. CDR3 DNA: TGTGCCAGCAGCCAAGGGACAGCGGTCGAGCAGTACTTC. Protein: CASSQGTAVEQYF.

This clonotype was counted only a few times. The V and J genes are TRBV7-9 and TRBJ2-5; the D gene is possibly TRBD2 (6 bases). The CDR3 consists of 15 residues. V was trimmed by 4 bases and J by 3 bases, leaving 15 bases between them. Germline values: CDR1 SEHNR, CDR2 FQNEAQ (reference sequence). The CDR3 nucleotides read TGTGCCAGCAGCTCCCCCCCACCGGGGGAAGAGACCCAGTACTTC. This codes for CASSSPPPGEETQYF.

To note about this clonotype: Being one base from a much bigger clone, this may be a read error. This chain uses TRBV12-5 with TRBJ2-1; TRBD1 matches 8 bases. The CDR3 contains 15 residues. The trim removed 7 bases at V and 2 bases at J, leaving 7 bases unmatched. Germline loops: CDR1 LGHNT, CDR2 FRNRAP. The CDR3 DNA reads TGTGCTAGTGACCAAGGACAGGGCGCCTACAATGAGCAGTTCTTC. Translating it yields CASDQGQGAYNEQFF.

This clonotype came up a few times. CDR3 DNA: TGTGCCAGCAGCTTCCGTGACGAGCAGTACTTC. Translating it yields CASSFRDEQYF. J is TRBJ2-7 and V is TRBV11-3, with D uncertain. This CDR3 is built from 11 residues. V lost 3 bases and J 5 bases, leaving 5 bases between the germline ends. CDR1 SGHNT and CDR2 YENEEA come from the germline V gene.

The chain couples TRBV29-1 to TRBJ2-1, with D possibly being TRBD2 (5 bases). Germline V gene data show CDR1 as SQVTM and CDR2 as ANQGSEA. Trimming cost V 0 bases and J 3 bases, with 12 bases left between them. This CDR3 is built from 15 residues. In DNA form, the CDR3 reads TGCAGCGTTGAAGATGGCGGGCCTCACTACAATGAGCAGTTCTTC. Protein: CSVEDGGPHYNEQFF.

In its sample, this clonotype was seen a few times. The rearrangement uses TRBV11-1 and TRBJ1-2; 7 positions match TRBD1. CDR3 size: 18 residues. Trimming took 4 bases from V and 3 from J; bases not matched to a gene: 17. Germline V gives CDR1 SGHAT, CDR2 FQDESV (reference sequence). The CDR3 DNA follows: TGTGCCAGCAGCTCGAGGGGCCAGGGGGGAAGAGAGGACTATGGCTACACCTTC. This sequence encodes CASSSRGQGGREDYGYTF.

The chain is built from TRBV20-1 and TRBJ2-1, with 7 bases identical to TRBD2. With V trimmed by 0 bases and J by 9 bases, 5 bases remained unmatched. The CDR3 has 13 residues. CDR1 is DFQATT and CDR2 is SNEGSKA in the germline V gene (reference sequence). CDR3 region: CSARDRTGGEQFF. CDR3 DNA: TGCAGTGCTAGAGATCGAACGGGAGGTGAGCAGTTCTTC.

In its sample, this clonotype was seen a few times. The rearrangement links TRBV7-2 to TRBJ2-1, with D maybe TRBD2 (6 bases). The germline V and J ends were trimmed by 2 bases and 5 bases, with 13 bases remaining between them. The CDR3 length is 15 residues. Germline-derived CDR1 and CDR2 are SGHTA and FQGNSA. The DNA for the CDR3 is TGTGCCAGCAGCTTATTCGCGGGACTGAACAATGAGCAGTTCTTC. It specifies CASSLFAGLNNEQFF.

This clonotype occurred many times. The chain carries TRBV5-1 and TRBJ2-7, with TRBD1 matching 10 bases. Germline CDR1 SGHRS, CDR2 YFSETQ. This CDR3 spans 15 amino acids. Trimming removed 3 bases from V and 5 bases from J; junction bases left unmatched: 8. The CDR3 nucleotides are TGCGCCAGCAGCTCCGGGACAGGGGAAGTCAACGAGCAGTACTTC. Protein: CASSSGTGEVNEQYF.

The genes are TRBV27 and TRBJ1-1; TRBD1 might be the D (5 bases). The CDR3 length is 14 residues. V lost 3 bases, J lost 6 bases, and 14 bases lay in between. CDR1 and CDR2 (germline): MNHEY, SMNVEV (reference sequence). The CDR3 bases are TGTGCCAGCAGTTTCAAGACAGATTTCCCTGAAGCTTTCTTT. Its protein product is CASSFKTDFPEAFF.

CDR3 loop: CSARGGRENEKLFF. The DNA of the CDR3 is TGCAGTGCTAGAGGTGGCAGGGAAAATGAAAAACTGTTTTTT. This chain joins TRBV20-1 and TRBJ1-4, with D perhaps TRBD1 (5 bases). The CDR3 is made up of 14 amino acids. Trimming pared 1 base from V and 5 bases from J, leaving 11 bases between. Germline lookup yields CDR1 DFQATT and CDR2 SNEGSKA (reference sequence).

This clonotype was found a few times. The chain carries TRBV7-8 and TRBJ1-2; 9 bases are a match to TRBD1. Germline loops: CDR1 SGHVS, CDR2 FQNEAQ. With 1 base clipped from V and 8 bases from J, the junction kept 5 bases outside the gene matches. CDR3 length: 14 residues. The CDR3 nucleotides read TGTGCCAGCAGCTTAGGCCGGGACAGGGAAGGCTACACCTTC. Translating it yields CASSLGRDREGYTF.

This clonotype was seen ten or more times. The genes are TRBV4-2 and TRBJ2-3; 9 nucleotides align to TRBD2. The CDR3 covers 15 residues. With V trimmed by 0 bases and J by 4 bases, 2 bases remained unmatched. Germline V gene data show CDR1 as LGHNA and CDR2 as YNFKEQ. Written as DNA, the CDR3 is TGTGCCAGCAGCCAAGAGCGGGAGGGCCCAGATACGCAGTATTTT. Amino acids: CASSQEREGPDTQYF.

This clonotype was seen many times. The chain recombines TRBV5-1 with TRBJ2-1, with D unresolved. V lost 0 bases to trimming and J lost 7 bases, with 14 bases between them. CDR3 length: 15 residues. Germline V gene sequence: CDR1 SGHRS, CDR2 YFSETQ. The DNA for the CDR3 is TGCGCCAGCAGCTTGGCATCGGTCCTGGGTAATGAGCAGTTCTTC. It translates to CASSLASVLGNEQFF. Based on the CDR3 plus reference TRBV5-1 and TRBJ2-1, the full variable domain is KAGVTQTPRYLIKTRGQQVTLSCSPISGHRSVSWYQQTPGQGLQFLFEYFSETQRNKGNFPGRFSGRQFSNSRSEMNVSTLELGDSALYLCASSLASVLGNEQFFGPGTRLTVL.

CDR3 amino acids: CASSLGGETDTQYF. In DNA, the CDR3 is TGTGCCAGCAGTCTAGGGGGGGAAACAGATACGCAGTATTTT. This chain joins TRBV7-9 and TRBJ2-3, with a weak D call TRBD2 (7 bases). Germline V gene data show CDR1 as SEHNR and CDR2 as FQNEAQ (reference sequence). V was cut by 6 bases and J by 3 bases, with 13 bases left in between. The CDR3 is 14 amino acids.

The chain links TRBV12-3 or TRBV12-4 to TRBJ2-1, with TRBD2 matching over 10 bases. The CDR3 runs to 16 residues. V trimming: 1 base; J trimming: 3 bases; junction bases outside the gene matches: 3. CDR3 residues: CASSLGPSGGYNEQFF. Here the CDR3 DNA reads TGTGCCAGCAGTTTAGGTCCTAGCGGGGGCTACAATGAGCAGTTCTTC.

The chain is built from TRBV18 and TRBJ2-5, with TRBD2 identical over 7 bases. V lost 4 bases to trimming and J lost 3 bases; unmatched junction nucleotides: 8. The CDR3 totals 15 residues. CDR1 and CDR2 (germline): KGHSH, LQKENI. The chain's CDR3 is CASSRATAGKETQYF. The CDR3 DNA reads as TGTGCCAGCTCACGGGCGACAGCGGGGAAAGAGACCCAGTACTTC.

The chain couples TRBV11-3 to TRBJ2-7; 9 bases match TRBD1. V lost 5 bases, J lost 4 bases, and 6 bases stayed unmatched. Germline V gene lookup returns CDR1 SGHNT and CDR2 YENEEA. This CDR3 comprises 14 residues. The CDR3 protein is CASSARDRAYEQYF. CDR3 nucleotide sequence: TGTGCCAGCAGCGCCCGGGACAGGGCTTACGAGCAGTACTTC.

Only a few counts were recorded for this clonotype. V usage is TRBV20-1 and J usage is TRBJ2-1; 8 bases fit TRBD2. The CDR3 has 13 residues. J lost 4 bases, V lost 8 bases, and 7 bases had no gene match. From germline, CDR1 is DFQATT and CDR2 SNEGSKA (reference sequence). Written as DNA, the CDR3 is TGCAGTAACGAGGGACTAGATTACAATGAGCAGTTCTTC. Translated, it gives CSNEGLDYNEQFF.

The V call is TRBV3-1, the J call TRBJ2-7; 8 bases line up with TRBD1. Germline V gives CDR1 LGHDT, CDR2 YNNKEL (reference sequence). The CDR3 runs 15 residues. V was pared by 8 bases and J by 3 bases, with 12 bases of the junction left unmatched. CDR3 loop: CASCLRDRRYYEQYF. CDR3 in DNA: TGTGCCAGCTGCCTTAGGGACAGGCGTTACTACGAGCAGTACTTC.

The chain carries TRBV9 and TRBJ2-7; TRBD2 matches 10 bases. The CDR3 covers 17 residues. Trimming at V came to 4 bases and at J to 1 base, leaving 11 bases not matched to a gene. The germline V gene encodes CDR1 SGDLS and CDR2 YYNGEE. The chain's CDR3 is CASSPGLAETTSYEQYF. The CDR3 DNA sequence: TGTGCCAGCAGCCCCGGACTAGCGGAGACCACATCCTACGAGCAGTACTTC.